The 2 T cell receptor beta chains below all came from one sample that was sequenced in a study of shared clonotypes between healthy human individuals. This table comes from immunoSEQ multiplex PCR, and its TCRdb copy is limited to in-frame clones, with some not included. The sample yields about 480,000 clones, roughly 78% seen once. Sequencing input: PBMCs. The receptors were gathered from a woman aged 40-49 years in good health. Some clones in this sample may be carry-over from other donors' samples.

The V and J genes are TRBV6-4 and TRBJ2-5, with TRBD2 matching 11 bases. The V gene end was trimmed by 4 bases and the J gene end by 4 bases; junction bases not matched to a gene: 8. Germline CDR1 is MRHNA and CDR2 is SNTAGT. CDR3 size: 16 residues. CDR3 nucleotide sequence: TGTGCCAGCAGTGGGGTAGCGGGAGGGCCGCGAGAGACCCAGTACTTC. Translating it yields CASSGVAGGPRETQYF.

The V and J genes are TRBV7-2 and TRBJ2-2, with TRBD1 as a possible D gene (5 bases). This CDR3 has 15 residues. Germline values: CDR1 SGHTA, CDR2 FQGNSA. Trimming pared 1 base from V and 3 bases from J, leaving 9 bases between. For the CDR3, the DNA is TGTGCCAGCAGCTTAGATTCCAGGGACACCGGGGAGCTGTTTTTT. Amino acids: CASSLDSRDTGELFF.